This T cell receptor (beta chain) stems from a study of shared clonotypes between healthy human individuals. Looking at the study overall: Donor ages ranged 18 to 49 years: a couple of women, a few men.

The naive CD8 fraction comprised CD45RO-negative cells positively selected for CCR7 and excluded terminally differentiated effector memory CD45RA+ cells. Each of the donors was a healthy adult who was HIV-negative and had not had a recent acute infection or vaccination. Profiling relied on immunoSEQ multiplex PCR, and the TCRdb table lists in-frame clones only, not all of them. The table has about 2.2 million clones, 93% seen once. Study results and caveats: Shared clonotypes: approximately 5% naive CD4, around 3.7% naive CD8, less than 2.5% memory CD4, approximately 0.41% memory CD8.

The trim removed 5 bases at V and 2 bases at J, leaving 4 bases unmatched. The CDR3 extends over 15 amino acids. Germline V gene data show CDR1 as MNHEY and CDR2 as SVGAGI. Concerning this clone itself: Its antigen is undetermined.

Sequenced input: naive CD8+ T cells from PBMCs. The TCR originated in a man aged 18 to 29 in good health. Some clones in this sample may be carry-over from other donors' samples. The chain is built from TRBV6-5 and TRBJ2-7, with 12 bases matching TRBD2. The CDR3 spells CASSTRLAGAYEQYF. Here the CDR3 DNA reads TGTGCCAGCAGTACCCGACTAGCGGGGGCCTACGAGCAGTACTTC.